This T cell receptor beta chain derives from a study of brain T cells in children with intractable seizures (dated by TCRdb to about 2021). About the full investigation: A NanoString immunology panel was first used to screen resected brain tissue from 40 to 55 pediatric epilepsy surgery cases for immune gene transcripts. About 70% of the 12 selected surgery cases also had pre-surgery blood sequenced, which left four cases with brain tissue only. Results and caveats for the whole study, not just this receptor: Because sequencing depth was different between pre-surgery and post-surgery blood, clones absent from the pre-surgery sample may reflect undersampling. The patients' HCMV serostatus was not known, and viral specificity was inferred solely from CDR3 sequence similarity.

The time point label for this specimen denotes: resected brain tissue, or blood drawn just prior to surgery. The surgery cases with the highest brain T cell transcript signatures were chosen for TCR beta chain sequencing of brain tissue, and also of blood when blood was available. Before surgery, patients had received at least one anti-epileptic drug. TCR-sequenced patients were children with drug-resistant epilepsy due to tuberous sclerosis complex, focal cortical dysplasia, Rasmussen encephalitis or hemimegalencephaly. Blood samples were collected immediately before the epilepsy surgery. Bulk genomic DNA was extracted from unsorted brain tissue and whole blood with the Monarch genomic DNA purification kit. From the cysteine through the phenylalanine, the CDR3 covers 13 amino acids. Here the CDR3 DNA is all that survives: 39 bases in frame from base 1. Relative to germline, V is 3 bases shorter and J is 8 bases shorter, with 14 bases between their ends. The germline V gene (reference sequence) provides CDR1 GTSNPN and CDR2 SVGIG.

A remark on this clone: What antigen it recognizes has not been identified. Nothing much larger sits one base from this clone, and base qualities are not available.

TCR beta chain sequences were generated from genomic DNA using the immunoSEQ assay. For the original study's pipeline: CDR3 sequences that did not begin with the conserved framework cysteine at position 104 were removed by hand. To get clonality, the normalized Shannon's Diversity Index was subtracted from one, giving values from 0 (maximal diversity) to 1 (oligoclonal). To check whether a given CDR3 had different frequencies in two samples, for example brain versus blood, chi-squared comparison-of-proportions tests were used. Public clonotypes were identified by searching immuneACCESS, and similarity to known antiviral clonotypes was assessed with the VDJdb browser. The clones in this table, taken by TCRdb from immuneACCESS, are in-frame only. Not every clone is retained; where verified, under half of the shortfall comes from an unresolved V gene, and the cause of the rest is unknown. V, J and clone size reflect that table, while D and trimming were determined from the DNA. The sample profile shows about 80,000 clones; around nine tenths of them were found once. Clones ranked in the top ten supply roughly a quarter of the sample.

This TCR came from a girl aged 2-10 years with Rasmussen encephalitis and intractable seizures. The sequences come from peripheral blood, collected at surgery. Recombination connected TRBV30 to TRBJ2-1; the D call is tentative, TRBD1 or TRBD2, as each matches 5 bases. Read as DNA, the sequence is TGTGCCTGGAGCAGGGACCAAGGTTATGAGCAGTTCTTC. The translation is CAWSRDQGYEQFF.